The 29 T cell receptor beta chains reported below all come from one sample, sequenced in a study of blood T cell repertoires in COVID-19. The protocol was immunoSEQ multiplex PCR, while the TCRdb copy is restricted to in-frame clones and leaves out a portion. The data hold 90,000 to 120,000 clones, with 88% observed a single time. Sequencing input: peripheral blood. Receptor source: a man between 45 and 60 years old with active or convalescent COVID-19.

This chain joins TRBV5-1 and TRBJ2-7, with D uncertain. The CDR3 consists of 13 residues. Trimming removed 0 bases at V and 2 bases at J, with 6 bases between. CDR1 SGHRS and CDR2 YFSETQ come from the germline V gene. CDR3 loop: CASSLVSPYEQYF. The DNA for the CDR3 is TGCGCCAGCAGCTTGGTCAGTCCCTACGAGCAGTACTTC.

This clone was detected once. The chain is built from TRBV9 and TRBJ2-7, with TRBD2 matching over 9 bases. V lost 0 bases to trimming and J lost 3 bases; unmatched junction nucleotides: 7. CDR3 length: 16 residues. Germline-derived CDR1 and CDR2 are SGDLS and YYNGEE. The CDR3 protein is CASSVAASGKIYEQYF. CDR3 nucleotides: TGTGCCAGCAGCGTAGCTGCTAGCGGGAAGATCTACGAGCAGTACTTC.

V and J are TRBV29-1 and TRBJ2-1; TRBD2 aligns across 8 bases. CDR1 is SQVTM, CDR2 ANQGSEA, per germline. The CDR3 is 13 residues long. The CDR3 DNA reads TGCAGTACCAATCAAGCGGGAGTAGGGGAGCAGTTCTTC. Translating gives CSTNQAGVGEQFF.

CDR3 in DNA: TGTGCCAGCAGTGTGGACTCTCATCAGCCCCAGCATTTT. Protein: CASSVDSHQPQHF. The chain links TRBV2 to TRBJ1-5; D is ambiguous. The V gene lost 4 bases and the J gene lost 5 bases, with 9 bases spanning the gap. This CDR3 has 13 residues. Germline lookup yields CDR1 SNHLY and CDR2 FYNNEI.

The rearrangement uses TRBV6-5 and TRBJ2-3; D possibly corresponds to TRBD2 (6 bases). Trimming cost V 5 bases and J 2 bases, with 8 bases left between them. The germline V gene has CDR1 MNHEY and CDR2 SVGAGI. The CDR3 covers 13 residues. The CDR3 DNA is TGTGCCAGCAGTCGGGAGCACACAGATACGCAGTATTTT. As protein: CASSREHTDTQYF.

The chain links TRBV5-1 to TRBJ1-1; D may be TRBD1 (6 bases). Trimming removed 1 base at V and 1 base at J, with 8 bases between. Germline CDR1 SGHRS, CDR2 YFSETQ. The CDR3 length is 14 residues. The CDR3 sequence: CASSLQQGNTEAFF. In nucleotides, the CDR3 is TGCGCCAGCAGCTTGCAACAGGGGAACACTGAAGCTTTCTTT.

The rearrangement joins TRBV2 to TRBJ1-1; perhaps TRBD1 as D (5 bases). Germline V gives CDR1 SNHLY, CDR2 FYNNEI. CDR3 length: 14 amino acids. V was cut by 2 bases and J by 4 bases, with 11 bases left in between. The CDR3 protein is CASSEQGGLTEAFF. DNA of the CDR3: TGTGCCAGCAGTGAACAGGGAGGCCTCACTGAAGCTTTCTTT. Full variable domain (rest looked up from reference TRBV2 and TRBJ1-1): EPEVTQTPSHQVTQMGQEVILRCVPISNHLYFYWYRQILGQKVEFLVSFYNNEISEKSEIFDDQFSVERPDGSNFTLKIRSTKLEDSAMYFCASSEQGGLTEAFFGQGTRLTVV.

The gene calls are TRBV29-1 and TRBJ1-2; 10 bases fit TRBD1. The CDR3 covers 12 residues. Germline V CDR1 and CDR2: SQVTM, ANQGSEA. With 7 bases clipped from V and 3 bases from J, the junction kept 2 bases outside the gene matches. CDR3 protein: CSGGQGDYGYTF. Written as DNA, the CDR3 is TGCAGCGGCGGACAGGGGGACTATGGCTACACCTTC.

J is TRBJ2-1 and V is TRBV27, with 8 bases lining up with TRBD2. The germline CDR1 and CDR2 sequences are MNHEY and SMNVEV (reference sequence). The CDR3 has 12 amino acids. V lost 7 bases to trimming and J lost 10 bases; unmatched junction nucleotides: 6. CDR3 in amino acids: CASTFGGGEQFF. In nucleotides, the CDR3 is TGTGCCAGCACCTTCGGGGGGGGAGAGCAGTTCTTC.

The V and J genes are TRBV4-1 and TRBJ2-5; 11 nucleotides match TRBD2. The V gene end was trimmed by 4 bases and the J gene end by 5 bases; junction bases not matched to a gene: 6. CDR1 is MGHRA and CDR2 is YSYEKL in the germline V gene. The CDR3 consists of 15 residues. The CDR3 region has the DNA TGCGCCAGCAGCCCCTTAGCGGGAGGGACGGAGACCCAGTACTTC. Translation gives CASSPLAGGTETQYF.

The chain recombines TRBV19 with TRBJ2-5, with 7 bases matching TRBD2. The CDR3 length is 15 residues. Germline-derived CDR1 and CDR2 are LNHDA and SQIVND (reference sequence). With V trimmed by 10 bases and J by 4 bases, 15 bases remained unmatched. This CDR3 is CATQRGGATGETQYF. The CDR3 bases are TGTGCCACTCAGCGGGGCGGGGCAACGGGAGAGACCCAGTACTTC.

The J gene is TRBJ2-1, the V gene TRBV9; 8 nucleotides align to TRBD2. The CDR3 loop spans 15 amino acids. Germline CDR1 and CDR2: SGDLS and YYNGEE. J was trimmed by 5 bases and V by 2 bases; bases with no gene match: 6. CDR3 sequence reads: CASSVAGGRDNEQFF. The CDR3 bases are TGTGCCAGCAGCGTTGCGGGAGGTCGGGACAATGAGCAGTTCTTC.

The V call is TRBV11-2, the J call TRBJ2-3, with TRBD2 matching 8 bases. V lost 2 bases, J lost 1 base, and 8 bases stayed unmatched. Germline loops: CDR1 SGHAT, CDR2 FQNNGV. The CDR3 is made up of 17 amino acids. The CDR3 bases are TGTGCCAGCAGCTTACCGGCGGGAGGTCCCCGCACAGATACGCAGTATTTT. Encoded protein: CASSLPAGGPRTDTQYF.

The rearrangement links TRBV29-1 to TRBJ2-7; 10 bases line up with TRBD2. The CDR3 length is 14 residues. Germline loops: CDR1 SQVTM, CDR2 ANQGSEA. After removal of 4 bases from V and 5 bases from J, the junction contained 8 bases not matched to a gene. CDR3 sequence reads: CSVVGAGGQDEQYF. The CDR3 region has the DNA TGCAGCGTTGTCGGAGCGGGAGGGCAGGACGAGCAGTACTTC.

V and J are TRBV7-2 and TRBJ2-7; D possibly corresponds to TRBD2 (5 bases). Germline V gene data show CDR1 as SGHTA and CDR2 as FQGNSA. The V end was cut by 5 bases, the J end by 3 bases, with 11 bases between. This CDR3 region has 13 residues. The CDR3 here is CASSRRGNYEQYF. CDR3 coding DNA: TGTGCCAGCAGCCGCCGGGGAAACTACGAGCAGTACTTC.

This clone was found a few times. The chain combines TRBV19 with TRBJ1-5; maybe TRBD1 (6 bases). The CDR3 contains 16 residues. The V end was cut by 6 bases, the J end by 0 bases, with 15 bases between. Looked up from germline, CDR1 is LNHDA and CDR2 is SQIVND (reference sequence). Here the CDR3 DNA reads TGTGCCAGTAGCGGACAGCTTCTCTATAGCAATCAGCCCCAGCATTTT. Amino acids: CASSGQLLYSNQPQHF.

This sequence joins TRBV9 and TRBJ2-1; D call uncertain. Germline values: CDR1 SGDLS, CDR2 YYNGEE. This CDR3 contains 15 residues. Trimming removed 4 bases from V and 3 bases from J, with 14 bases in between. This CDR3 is CASSPPLSIYNEQFF. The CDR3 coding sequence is TGTGCCAGCAGCCCCCCCTTGAGTATCTACAATGAGCAGTTCTTC.

The CDR3 nucleotides are TGTGCCATCAGTGAGTCGAGTAGCGGGAGAATCTCCTACAATGAGCAGTTCTTC. Encoded protein: CAISESSSGRISYNEQFF. The genes are TRBV10-3 and TRBJ2-1, with 9 bases identical to TRBD2. Per germline, CDR1 ENHRY and CDR2 SYGVKD. This CDR3 has 18 amino acids. J gave up 0 bases and V 0 bases, and 6 bases lay outside the gene matches.

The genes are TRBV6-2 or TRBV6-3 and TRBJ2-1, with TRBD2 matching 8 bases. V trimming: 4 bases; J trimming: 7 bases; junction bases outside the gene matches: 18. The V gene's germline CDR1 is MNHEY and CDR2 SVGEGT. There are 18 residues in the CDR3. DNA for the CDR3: TGTGCCAGCAGTTCCTTAGGACTAGCCGGAGATGAGAGGAATGAGCAGTTCTTC. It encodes CASSSLGLAGDERNEQFF.

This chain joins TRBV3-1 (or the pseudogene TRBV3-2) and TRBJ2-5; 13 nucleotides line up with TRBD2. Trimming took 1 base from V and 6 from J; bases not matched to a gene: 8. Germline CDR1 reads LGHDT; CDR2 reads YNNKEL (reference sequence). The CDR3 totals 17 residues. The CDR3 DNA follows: TGTGCCAGCAGCCAAGCGTTTCGGACTAGCGGGAGTCAGACCCAGTACTTC. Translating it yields CASSQAFRTSGSQTQYF.

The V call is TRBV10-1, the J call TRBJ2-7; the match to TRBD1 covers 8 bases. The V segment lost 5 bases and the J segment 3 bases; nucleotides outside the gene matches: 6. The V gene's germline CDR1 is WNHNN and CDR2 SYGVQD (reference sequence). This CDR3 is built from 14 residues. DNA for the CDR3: TGCGCCAGCAGTCAGACAGGGGAAAGCTACGAGCAGTACTTC. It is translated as CASSQTGESYEQYF.

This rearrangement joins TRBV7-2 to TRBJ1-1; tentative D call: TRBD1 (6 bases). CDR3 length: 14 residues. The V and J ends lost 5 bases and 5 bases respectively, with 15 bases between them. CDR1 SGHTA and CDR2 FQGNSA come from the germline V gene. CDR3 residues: CASSIVPGETEAFF. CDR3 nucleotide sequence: TGTGCCAGCAGCATCGTTCCAGGGGAAACTGAAGCTTTCTTT. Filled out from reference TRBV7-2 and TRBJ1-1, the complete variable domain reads GAGVSQSPSNKVTEKGKDVELRCDPISGHTALYWYRQSLGQGLEFLIYFQGNSAPDKSGLPSDRFSAERTGGSVSTLTIQRTQQEDSAVYLCASSIVPGETEAFFGQGTRLTVV.

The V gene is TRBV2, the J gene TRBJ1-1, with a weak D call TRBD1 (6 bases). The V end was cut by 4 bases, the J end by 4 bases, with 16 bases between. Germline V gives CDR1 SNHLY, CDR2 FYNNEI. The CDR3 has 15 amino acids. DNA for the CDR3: TGTGCCAGCAGTGGCGTGGGGACATGGGGCACTGAAGCTTTCTTT. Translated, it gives CASSGVGTWGTEAFF.

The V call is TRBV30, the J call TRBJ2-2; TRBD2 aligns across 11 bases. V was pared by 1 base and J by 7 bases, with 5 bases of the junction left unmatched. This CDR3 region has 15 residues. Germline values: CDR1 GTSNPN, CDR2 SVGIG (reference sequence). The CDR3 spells CAWSGTSGRIGELFF. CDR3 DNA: TGTGCCTGGAGTGGAACTAGCGGGAGAATCGGGGAGCTGTTTTTT. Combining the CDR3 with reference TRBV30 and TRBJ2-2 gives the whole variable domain SQTIHQWPATLVQPVGSPLSLECTVEGTSNPNLYWYRQAAGRGLQLLFYSVGIGQISSEVPQNLSASRPQDRQFILSSKKLLLSDSGFYLCAWSGTSGRIGELFFGEGSRLTVL.

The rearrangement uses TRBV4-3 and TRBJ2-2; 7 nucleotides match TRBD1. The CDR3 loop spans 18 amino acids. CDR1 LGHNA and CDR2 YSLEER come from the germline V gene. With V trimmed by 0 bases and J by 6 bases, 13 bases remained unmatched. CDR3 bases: TGCGCCAGCAGCCAAGAAAAATCGACAGGGTATTCGGCCGGGGAGCTGTTTTTT. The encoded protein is CASSQEKSTGYSAGELFF.

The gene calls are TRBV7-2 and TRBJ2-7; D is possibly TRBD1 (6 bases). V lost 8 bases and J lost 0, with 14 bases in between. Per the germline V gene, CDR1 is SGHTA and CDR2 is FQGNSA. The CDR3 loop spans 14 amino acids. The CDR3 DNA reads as TGTGCCAGCTGTCGGGACACTAGCTCCTACGAGCAGTACTTC. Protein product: CASCRDTSSYEQYF.

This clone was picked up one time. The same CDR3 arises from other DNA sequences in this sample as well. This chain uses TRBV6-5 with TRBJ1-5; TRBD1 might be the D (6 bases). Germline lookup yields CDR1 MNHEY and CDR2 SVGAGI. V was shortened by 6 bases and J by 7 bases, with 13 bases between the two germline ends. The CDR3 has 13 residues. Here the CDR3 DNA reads TGTGCCAGCAGCCCACAGGGTGGGCAGCCCCAGCATTTT. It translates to CASSPQGGQPQHF.

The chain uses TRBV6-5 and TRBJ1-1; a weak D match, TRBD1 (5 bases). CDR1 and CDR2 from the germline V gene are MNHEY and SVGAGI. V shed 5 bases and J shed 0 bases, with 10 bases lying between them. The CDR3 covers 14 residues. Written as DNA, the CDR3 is TGTGCCAGCAGTAGACAGTTCATGAACACTGAAGCTTTCTTT. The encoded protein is CASSRQFMNTEAFF.

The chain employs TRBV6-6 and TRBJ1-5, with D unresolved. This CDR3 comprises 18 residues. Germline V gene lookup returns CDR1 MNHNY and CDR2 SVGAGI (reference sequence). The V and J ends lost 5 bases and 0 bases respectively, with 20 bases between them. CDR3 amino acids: CASSPLVLVSYSNQPQHF. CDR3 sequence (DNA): TGTGCCAGCAGTCCCTTGGTCTTAGTGAGCTATAGCAATCAGCCCCAGCATTTT.